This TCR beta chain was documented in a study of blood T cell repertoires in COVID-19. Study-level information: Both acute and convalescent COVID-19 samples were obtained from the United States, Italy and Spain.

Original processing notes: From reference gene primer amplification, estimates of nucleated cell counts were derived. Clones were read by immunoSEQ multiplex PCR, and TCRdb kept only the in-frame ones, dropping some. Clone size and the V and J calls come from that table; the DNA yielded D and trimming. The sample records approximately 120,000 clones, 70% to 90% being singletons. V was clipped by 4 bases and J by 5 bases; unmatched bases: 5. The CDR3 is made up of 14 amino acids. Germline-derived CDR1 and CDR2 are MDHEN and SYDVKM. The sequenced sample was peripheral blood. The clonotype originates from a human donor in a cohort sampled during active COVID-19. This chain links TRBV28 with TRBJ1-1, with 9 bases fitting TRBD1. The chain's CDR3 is CASSSGQGRTEAFF. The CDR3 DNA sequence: TGTGCCAGCAGTTCTGGACAGGGGAGGACTGAAGCTTTCTTT.